The T cell receptor (beta chain) under discussion was sequenced for a study of human T cells and chemical hapten exposure. Looking at the study overall: Patients, predominantly female, presented with alopecia areata, totalis or universalis. Overall study results and limits: The number of TCRs above 1 in 1000 frequency did not change after DPC sensitization.

As concerns this clonotype: What it binds is unknown.

Individual cDNA molecules received unique molecular identifiers in the library. In TCRdb, the RACE reads were re-called with MiXCR into one record per CDR3 protein. The sample holds tens of thousands of distinct CDR3 sequences, roughly 9.5% seen once. The sample's time point: patch test 3, about 24 weeks after DPC sensitization. The treatment: therapeutic diphenylcyclopropenone sensitization with weekly scalp DPC. Unfractionated whole blood yielded total RNA. Sequencing was performed on whole blood, taken in connection with sensitization to the hapten diphenylcyclopropenone (DPC). The receptor comes from a man aged 45-60 years with alopecia areata. Some clones in this sample may be carry-over from other donors' samples.

CDR3 loop: CASSTSGVSEKLFF. The CDR3 DNA is TGTGCCAGCAGTACGTCAGGGGTTAGTGAAAAACTGTTTTTT. This chain uses TRBV28 with TRBJ1-4; D perhaps matches TRBD1 (6 bases). Trimming stripped 5 bases from V and 7 bases from J, with 14 bases between. The CDR3 consists of 14 residues. Looked up from germline, CDR1 is MDHEN and CDR2 is SYDVKM.